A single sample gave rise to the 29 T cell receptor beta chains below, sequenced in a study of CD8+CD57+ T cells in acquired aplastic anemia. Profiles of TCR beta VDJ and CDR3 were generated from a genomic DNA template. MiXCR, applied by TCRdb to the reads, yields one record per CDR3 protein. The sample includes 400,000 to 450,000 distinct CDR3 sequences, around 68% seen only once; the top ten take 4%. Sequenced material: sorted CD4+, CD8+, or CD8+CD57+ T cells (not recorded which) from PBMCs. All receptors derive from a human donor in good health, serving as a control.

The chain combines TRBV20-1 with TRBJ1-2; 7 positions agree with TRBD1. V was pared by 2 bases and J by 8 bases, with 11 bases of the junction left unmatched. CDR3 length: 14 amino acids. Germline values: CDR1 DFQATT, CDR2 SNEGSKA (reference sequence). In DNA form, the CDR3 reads TGCAGTGCTAGATCCGCGCGGGACAGTGAGGGCTACACCTTC. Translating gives CSARSARDSEGYTF.

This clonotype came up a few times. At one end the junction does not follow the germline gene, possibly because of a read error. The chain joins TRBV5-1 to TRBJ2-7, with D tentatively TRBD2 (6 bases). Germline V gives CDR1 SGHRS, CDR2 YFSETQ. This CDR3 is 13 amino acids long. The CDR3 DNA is TGCGCCAGCAGCATCACTAGCTCCTGCGAGCAGTACTTC. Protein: CASSITSSCEQYF.

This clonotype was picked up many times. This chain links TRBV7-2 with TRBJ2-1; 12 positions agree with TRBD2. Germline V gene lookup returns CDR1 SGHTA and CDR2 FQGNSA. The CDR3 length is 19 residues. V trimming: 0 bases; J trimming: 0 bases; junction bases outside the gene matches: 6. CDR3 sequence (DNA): TGTGCCAGCAGCTTAGCGGTGGGACTAGCGGGCTACTCCTACAATGAGCAGTTCTTC. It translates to CASSLAVGLAGYSYNEQFF. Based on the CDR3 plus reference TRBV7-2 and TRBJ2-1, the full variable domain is GAGVSQSPSNKVTEKGKDVELRCDPISGHTALYWYRQSLGQGLEFLIYFQGNSAPDKSGLPSDRFSAERTGGSVSTLTIQRTQQEDSAVYLCASSLAVGLAGYSYNEQFFGPGTRLTVL.

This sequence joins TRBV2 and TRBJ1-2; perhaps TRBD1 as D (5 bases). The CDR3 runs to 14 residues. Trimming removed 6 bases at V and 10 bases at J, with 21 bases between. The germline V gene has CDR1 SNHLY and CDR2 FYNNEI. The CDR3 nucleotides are TGTGCCAGCAGCGAAACGGCAGGGAACTACGACTACACCTTC. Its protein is CASSETAGNYDYTF.

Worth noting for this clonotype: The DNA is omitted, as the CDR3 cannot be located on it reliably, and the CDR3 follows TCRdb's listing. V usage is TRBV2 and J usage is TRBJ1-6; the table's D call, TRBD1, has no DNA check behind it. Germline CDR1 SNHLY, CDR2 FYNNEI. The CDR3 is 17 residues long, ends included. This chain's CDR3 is CASSEVRAQPQHFGDGF.

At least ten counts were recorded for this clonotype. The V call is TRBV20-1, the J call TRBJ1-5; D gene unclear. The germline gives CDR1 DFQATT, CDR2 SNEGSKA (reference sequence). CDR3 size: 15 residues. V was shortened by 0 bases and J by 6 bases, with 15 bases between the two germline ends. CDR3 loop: CSARDWALMGQPQHF. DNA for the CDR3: TGCAGTGCTAGAGATTGGGCCCTAATGGGTCAGCCCCAGCATTTT.

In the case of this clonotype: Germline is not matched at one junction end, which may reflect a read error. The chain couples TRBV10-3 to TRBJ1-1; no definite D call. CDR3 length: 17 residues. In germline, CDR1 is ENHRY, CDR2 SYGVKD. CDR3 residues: CATSTTGITPMNTEAFF. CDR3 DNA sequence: TGTGCCACCAGTACGACCGGGATTACCCCTATGAACACTGAAGCTTTCTTT.

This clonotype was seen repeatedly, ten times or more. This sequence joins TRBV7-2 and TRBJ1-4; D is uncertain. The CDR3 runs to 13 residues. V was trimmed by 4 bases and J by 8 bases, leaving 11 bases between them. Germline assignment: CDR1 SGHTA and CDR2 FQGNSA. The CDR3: CASSWTATEKLFF. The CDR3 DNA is TGTGCCAGCAGCTGGACGGCTACCGAAAAACTGTTTTTT.

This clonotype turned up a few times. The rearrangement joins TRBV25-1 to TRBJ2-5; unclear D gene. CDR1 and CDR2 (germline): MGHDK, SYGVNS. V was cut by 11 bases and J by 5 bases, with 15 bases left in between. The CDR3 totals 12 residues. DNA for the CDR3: TGTGCCGCAAGAGACATCGCCGAGACCCAGTACTTC. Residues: CAARDIAETQYF.

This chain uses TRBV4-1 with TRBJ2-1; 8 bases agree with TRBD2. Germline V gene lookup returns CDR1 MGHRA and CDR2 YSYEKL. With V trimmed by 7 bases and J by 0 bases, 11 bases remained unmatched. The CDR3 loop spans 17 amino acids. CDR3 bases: TGCGCCAGCACCCCTAGGGGCGGGGGGAGCTCCTACAATGAGCAGTTCTTC. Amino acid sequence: CASTPRGGGSSYNEQFF.

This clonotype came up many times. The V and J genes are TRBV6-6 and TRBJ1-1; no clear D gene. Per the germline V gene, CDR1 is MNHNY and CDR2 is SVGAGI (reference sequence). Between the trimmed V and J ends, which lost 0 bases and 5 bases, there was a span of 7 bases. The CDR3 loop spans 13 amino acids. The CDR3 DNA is TGTGCCAGCAGTTACTCGTGGGATACTGAAGCTTTCTTT. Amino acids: CASSYSWDTEAFF.

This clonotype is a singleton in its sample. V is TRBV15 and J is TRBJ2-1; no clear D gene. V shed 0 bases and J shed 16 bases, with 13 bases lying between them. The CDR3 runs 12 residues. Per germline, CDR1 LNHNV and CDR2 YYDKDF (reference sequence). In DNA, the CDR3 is TGTGCCACCAGCAGAGATATCGATGGGCACTTCTTC. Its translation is CATSRDIDGHFF. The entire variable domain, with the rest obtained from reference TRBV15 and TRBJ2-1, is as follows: DAMVIQNPRYQVTQFGKPVTLSCSQTLNHNVMYWYQQKSSQAPKLLFHYYDKDFNNEADTPDNFQSRRPNTSFCFLDIRSPGLGDTAMYLCATSRDIDGHFFGPGTRLTVL.

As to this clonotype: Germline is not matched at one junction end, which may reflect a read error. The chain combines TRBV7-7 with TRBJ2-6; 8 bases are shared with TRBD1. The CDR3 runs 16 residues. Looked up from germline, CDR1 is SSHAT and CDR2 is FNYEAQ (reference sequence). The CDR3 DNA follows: TGTGCTAGCAGCTTAGACAGGGGAGATGAGCAGTACTTCCTGACTTTC. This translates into CASSLDRGDEQYFLTF.

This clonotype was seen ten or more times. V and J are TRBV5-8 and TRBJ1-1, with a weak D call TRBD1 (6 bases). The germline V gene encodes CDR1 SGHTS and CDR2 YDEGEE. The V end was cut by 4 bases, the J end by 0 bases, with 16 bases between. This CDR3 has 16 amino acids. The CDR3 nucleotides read TGTGCCAGCAGCGAAACGCAGGGGTCGATGAACACTGAAGCTTTCTTT. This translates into CASSETQGSMNTEAFF.

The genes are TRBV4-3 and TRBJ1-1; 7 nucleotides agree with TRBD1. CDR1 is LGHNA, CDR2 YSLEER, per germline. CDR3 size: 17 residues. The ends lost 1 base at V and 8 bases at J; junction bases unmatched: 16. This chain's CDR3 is CASSQGVASGGVLEAFF. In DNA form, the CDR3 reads TGCGCCAGCAGCCAAGGGGTCGCCTCAGGGGGGGTTTTAGAAGCTTTCTTT.

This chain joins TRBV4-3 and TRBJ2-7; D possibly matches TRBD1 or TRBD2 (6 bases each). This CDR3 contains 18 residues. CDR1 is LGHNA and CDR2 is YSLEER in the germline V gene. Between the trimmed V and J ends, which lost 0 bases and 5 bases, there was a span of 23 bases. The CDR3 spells CASSQDWEISGASDEQYF. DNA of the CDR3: TGCGCCAGCAGCCAAGATTGGGAGATTTCGGGGGCCAGTGACGAGCAGTACTTC.

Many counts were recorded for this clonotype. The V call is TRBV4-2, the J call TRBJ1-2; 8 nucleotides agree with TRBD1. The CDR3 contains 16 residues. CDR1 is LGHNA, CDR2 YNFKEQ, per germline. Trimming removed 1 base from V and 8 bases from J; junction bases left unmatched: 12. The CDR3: CASSQAYGQGPGGYTF. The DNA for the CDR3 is TGTGCCAGCAGCCAAGCCTACGGACAGGGCCCCGGGGGCTACACCTTC.

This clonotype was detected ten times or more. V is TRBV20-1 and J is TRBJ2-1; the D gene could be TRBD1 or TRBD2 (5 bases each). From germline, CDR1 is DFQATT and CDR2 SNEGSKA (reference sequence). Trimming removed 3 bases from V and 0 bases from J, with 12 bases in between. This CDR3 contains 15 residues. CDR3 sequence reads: CSARGVATSYNEQFF. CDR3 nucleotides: TGCAGTGCTAGGGGGGTGGCGACCTCCTACAATGAGCAGTTCTTC.

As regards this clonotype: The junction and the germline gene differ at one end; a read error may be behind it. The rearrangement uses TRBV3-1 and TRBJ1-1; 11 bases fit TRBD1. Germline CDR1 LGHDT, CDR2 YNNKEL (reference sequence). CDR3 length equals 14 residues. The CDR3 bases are TGTGCCAGCAGAAGGGACAGGGGGAACACTGAAGCTCTCTTT. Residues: CASRRDRGNTEALF.

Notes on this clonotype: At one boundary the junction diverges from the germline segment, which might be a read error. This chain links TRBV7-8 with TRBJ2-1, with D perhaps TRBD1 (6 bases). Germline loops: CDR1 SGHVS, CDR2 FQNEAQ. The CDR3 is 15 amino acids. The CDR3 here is CASTVGTPNYDEHFF. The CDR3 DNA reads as TGTGCCAGCACCGTCGGGACACCAAACTACGATGAGCACTTCTTC.

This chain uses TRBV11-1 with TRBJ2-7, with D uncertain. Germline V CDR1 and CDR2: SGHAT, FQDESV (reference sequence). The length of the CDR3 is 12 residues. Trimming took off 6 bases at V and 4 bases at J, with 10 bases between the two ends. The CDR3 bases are TGTGCCAGCAGTGCCGCGCGTTACGAGCAGTACTTC. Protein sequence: CASSAARYEQYF. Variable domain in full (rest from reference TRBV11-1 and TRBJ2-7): EAEVAQSPRYKITEKSQAVAFWCDPISGHATLYWYRQILGQGPELLVQFQDESVVDDSQLPKDRFSAERLKGVDSTLKIQPAELGDSAMYLCASSAARYEQYFGPGTRLTVT.

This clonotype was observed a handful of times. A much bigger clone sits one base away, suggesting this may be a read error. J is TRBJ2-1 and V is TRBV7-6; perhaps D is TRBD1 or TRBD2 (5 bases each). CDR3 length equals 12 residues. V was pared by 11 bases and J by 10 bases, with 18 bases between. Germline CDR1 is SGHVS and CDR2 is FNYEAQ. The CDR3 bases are TGTGCCTCCCGCCGGGGCGGCGACGAGCAGTTCTTC. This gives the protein CASRRGGDEQFF.

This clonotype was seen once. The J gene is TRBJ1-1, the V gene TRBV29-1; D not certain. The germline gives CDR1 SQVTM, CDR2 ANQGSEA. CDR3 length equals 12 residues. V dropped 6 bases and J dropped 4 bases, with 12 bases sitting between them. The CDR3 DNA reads TGCAGCGTCCGACCGCCACGCACTGAAGCTTTCTTT. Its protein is CSVRPPRTEAFF. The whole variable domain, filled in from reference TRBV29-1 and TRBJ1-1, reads SAVISQKPSRDICQRGTSLTIQCQVDSQVTMMFWYRQQPGQSLTLIATANQGSEATYESGFVIDKFPISRPNLTFSTLTVSNMSPEDSSIYLCSVRPPRTEAFFGQGTRLTVV.

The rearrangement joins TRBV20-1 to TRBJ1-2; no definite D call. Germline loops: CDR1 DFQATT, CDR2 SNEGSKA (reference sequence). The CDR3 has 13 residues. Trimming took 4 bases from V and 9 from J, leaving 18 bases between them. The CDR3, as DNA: TGCAGTGCTAATGAAGGGTACTATGGCTGCTACACCTTC. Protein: CSANEGYYGCYTF.

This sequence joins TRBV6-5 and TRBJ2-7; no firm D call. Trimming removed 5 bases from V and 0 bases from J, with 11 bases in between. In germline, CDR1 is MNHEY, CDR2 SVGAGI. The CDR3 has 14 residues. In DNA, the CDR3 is TGTGCCAGCAGTACCACCGGAAGCTCCTACGAGCAGTACGTC. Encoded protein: CASSTTGSSYEQYV.

The DNA for the CDR3 is TGTGCCAGCAGCACGGGGTCTTACAATGAGCAGTTCTTC. Encoded protein: CASSTGSYNEQFF. The chain is built from TRBV12-3 or TRBV12-4 and TRBJ2-1, with TRBD2 as a possible D gene (5 bases). The V end lost 6 bases, the J end lost 4 bases, and 10 bases lay between the germline ends. This CDR3 is built from 13 residues.

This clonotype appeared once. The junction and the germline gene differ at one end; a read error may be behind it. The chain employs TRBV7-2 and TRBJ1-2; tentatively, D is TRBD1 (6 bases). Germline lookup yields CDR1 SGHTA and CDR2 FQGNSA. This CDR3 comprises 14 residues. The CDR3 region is CASRVTGGEHYEQF. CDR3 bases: TGTGCCAGCAGGGTAACGGGGGGCGAACACTACGAGCAGTTC.

CDR3 protein: CASRAQGDNSPLHF. The CDR3 nucleotides read TGTGCCAGCAGAGCACAGGGGGATAATTCACCCCTCCACTTT. The chain links TRBV6-1 to TRBJ1-6, with TRBD1 matching over 8 bases. This CDR3 has 14 amino acids. Germline V gene sequence: CDR1 MNHNS, CDR2 SASEGT. With 6 bases clipped from V and 5 bases from J, the junction kept 3 bases outside the gene matches.

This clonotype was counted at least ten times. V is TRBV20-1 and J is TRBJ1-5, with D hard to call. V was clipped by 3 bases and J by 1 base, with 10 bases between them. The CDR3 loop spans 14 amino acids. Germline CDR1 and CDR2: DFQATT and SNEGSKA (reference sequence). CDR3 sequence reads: CSASHGISNQPQHF. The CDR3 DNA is TGCAGTGCTAGTCATGGAATCAGCAATCAGCCCCAGCATTTT.